Listed here is a single T cell receptor (beta chain). This specimen comes from a study of T cell changes during pregnancy in multiple sclerosis. Profiled with immunoSEQ multiplex PCR; TCRdb holds only in-frame clones, not every one. The profile covers about 67,000 clones, with about 91% appearing a single time and roughly 1.5% taken by the ten largest. The CDR3 extends over 16 amino acids. CDR1 is PRHDT, CDR2 FYEKMQ, per germline (reference sequence). V was shortened by 1 base and J by 2 bases, with 12 bases between the two germline ends. The sequencing used peripheral blood, collected after pregnancy. This clonotype originated in a female donor with multiple sclerosis, enrolled in a pregnancy study. The rearrangement uses TRBV13 and TRBJ1-3; no clear D. The CDR3 DNA is TGTGCCAGCAGCTTAGTACAGCTTCGACCTGGAAACACCATATATTTT. This gives the protein CASSLVQLRPGNTIYF.